This entry lists 6 T cell receptor beta chains sequenced from one sample in a study of spatial heterogeneity in lung cancer. From the 5' RACE reads, TCRdb called clonotypes with MiXCR, one entry per CDR3 protein. The sample carries fewer than 45,000 distinct CDR3 sequences, 6.8% recorded once. The time point is: sample taken at primary tumor resection. Material: PBMCs, obtained at surgery. These receptor sequences come from a female donor with early-stage non-small cell lung cancer.

The chain links TRBV7-2 to TRBJ2-4; D is ambiguous. This CDR3 region has 13 residues. The V end was cut by 4 bases, the J end by 4 bases, with 8 bases between. Germline loops: CDR1 SGHTA, CDR2 FQGNSA. CDR3 in amino acids: CASSSGRKNIQYF. The DNA of the CDR3 is TGTGCCAGCAGCTCCGGGCGAAAAAACATTCAGTACTTC.

This clonotype was detected many times. The chain has TRBV2 and TRBJ2-1; possible D gene TRBD2, 5 bases. Germline loops: CDR1 SNHLY, CDR2 FYNNEI. There are 13 residues in the CDR3. V lost 3 bases and J 10 bases, leaving 13 bases between the germline ends. CDR3 nucleotides: TGTGCCAGCAGTGATGAAGACTACGACGAGCAGTTCTTC. Protein product: CASSDEDYDEQFF.

This clonotype appeared many times. The chain couples TRBV30 to TRBJ1-1; the match to TRBD1 covers 7 bases. The germline V gene encodes CDR1 GTSNPN and CDR2 SVGIG (reference sequence). Trimming at V came to 2 bases and at J to 5 bases, leaving 8 bases not matched to a gene. The CDR3 spans 14 residues. The CDR3 is CAWSQQGIGTEAFF. The CDR3 coding sequence is TGTGCCTGGAGTCAACAGGGGATTGGGACTGAAGCTTTCTTT.

This clonotype was seen ten or more times. The chain links TRBV7-2 to TRBJ1-5, with TRBD1 as a possible D gene (5 bases). V was shortened by 4 bases and J by 8 bases, with 12 bases between the two germline ends. Per germline, CDR1 SGHTA and CDR2 FQGNSA. The length of the CDR3 is 13 residues. The CDR3 is CASSSRDREPQHF. CDR3 bases: TGTGCCAGCAGCTCCAGGGATAGGGAGCCCCAGCATTTT.

This clonotype was seen more than once but under ten times. The chain carries TRBV5-4 and TRBJ1-6; 7 bases line up with TRBD1. With 5 bases clipped from V and 5 bases from J, the junction kept 1 base outside the gene matches. This CDR3 comprises 13 residues. Germline-derived CDR1 and CDR2 are SGHNT and YYREEE (reference sequence). CDR3 nucleotide sequence: TGTGCCAGCAGAGGGACAGATAATTCACCCCTCCACTTT. Translated, it gives CASRGTDNSPLHF. The whole variable domain, filled in from reference TRBV5-4 and TRBJ1-6, reads ETGVTQSPTHLIKTRGQQVTLRCSSQSGHNTVSWYQQALGQGPQFIFQYYREEENGRGNFPPRFSGLQFPNYSSELNVNALELDDSALYLCASRGTDNSPLHFGNGTRLTVT.

At least ten counts were recorded for this clonotype. J is TRBJ2-3 and V is TRBV24-1; 7 bases line up with TRBD1. Germline V gives CDR1 KGHDR, CDR2 SFDVKD. The length of the CDR3 is 15 residues. Unmatched junction bases numbered 10, after V lost 6 bases and J lost 5 bases. As DNA, the CDR3 is TGTGCCACCAGTCGAAGGGGGCCGAGTTTAGATACGCAGTATTTT. Protein product: CATSRRGPSLDTQYF.